The entry that follows covers one TCR beta chain sequence. TCRdb keeps only in-frame clones here, not all; method: immunoSEQ multiplex PCR. The sample lists approximately 46,000 clones, about 90% occurring once. These data originate in a study of T cell responses to AZD1222 COVID-19 vaccine. This CDR3 comprises 13 residues. Germline lookup yields CDR1 MNHEY and CDR2 SMNVEV (reference sequence). V was trimmed by 8 bases and J by 2 bases, leaving 13 bases between them. The origin of this receptor is an adult who received the AZD1222 COVID-19 vaccine. V usage is TRBV27 and J usage is TRBJ2-7; D not certain. This sample comprised peripheral blood, obtained 28 days after the second AZD1222 dose. The CDR3 sequence: CASRGPSPYEQYF. The CDR3 nucleotides are TGTGCCAGCCGTGGTCCCTCCCCCTACGAGCAGTACTTC.